Following are 8 T cell receptor beta chains from one sample sequenced in a study of T cell repertoires in cytomegalovirus infection. TCRdb independently ran MiXCR on the reads; one entry per CDR3 protein. Of 400,000 to 600,000 distinct CDR3 sequences listed, about two fifths are singletons. Which antigens these TCRs recognize remains unknown. This sample comprised cultured PBMCs, obtained from culture after CMV antigen stimulation. These receptors were taken from a human donor in good health (CMV status not recorded). Some clones in this sample may be carry-over from other donors' samples.

This clonotype was recorded a few times. The chain recombines TRBV7-2 with TRBJ1-1; D remains unclear. Germline V CDR1 and CDR2: SGHTA, FQGNSA. The CDR3 is 14 residues long. Trimming shortened V by 5 bases and J by 10 bases, and 20 bases separated the two germline ends. The chain's CDR3 is CASSPSTGLSVAFF. The CDR3 DNA sequence: TGTGCCAGCAGCCCCTCGACGGGTTTGAGCGTAGCTTTCTTT.

This clonotype was counted between two and nine times. The chain recombines TRBV7-2 with TRBJ2-7; TRBD2 aligns across 9 bases. The V segment lost 2 bases and the J segment 4 bases; nucleotides outside the gene matches: 9. CDR1 SGHTA and CDR2 FQGNSA come from the germline V gene. The CDR3 has 16 residues. The CDR3 is CASSLTSAGGIYEQYF. CDR3 sequence (DNA): TGTGCCAGCAGCTTAACATCCGCGGGAGGGATTTACGAGCAGTACTTC.

J is TRBJ2-5 and V is TRBV11-2; D is unclear. The CDR3 extends over 12 amino acids. CDR1 and CDR2 from the germline V gene are SGHAT and FQNNGV. Between the trimmed V and J ends, which lost 0 bases and 4 bases, there was a span of 3 bases. Here the CDR3 reads CASSLDIETQYF. The CDR3 DNA follows: TGTGCCAGCAGCTTAGATATAGAGACCCAGTACTTC.

The chain combines TRBV2 with TRBJ1-5; D not certain. The CDR3 spans 20 residues. Germline CDR1 SNHLY, CDR2 FYNNEI. The V end was cut by 1 base, the J end by 1 base, with 23 bases between. CDR3 amino acids: CASSEVGQYWRKISNQPQHF. In DNA form, the CDR3 reads TGTGCCAGCAGTGAAGTTGGCCAGTACTGGCGAAAAATCAGCAATCAGCCCCAGCATTTT.

The table lists this clonotype with a few counts. This sequence joins TRBV4-1 and TRBJ1-2; D may be TRBD1 (5 bases). Between the trimmed V and J ends, which lost 1 base and 7 bases, there was a span of 10 bases. Germline V gene lookup returns CDR1 MGHRA and CDR2 YSYEKL. The CDR3 runs to 13 residues. CDR3 in amino acids: CASSQVRGAGYTF. The CDR3 DNA is TGCGCCAGCAGCCAAGTTCGAGGGGCTGGCTACACCTTC.

The chain joins TRBV10-3 to TRBJ2-7; 11 nucleotides align to TRBD1. Losses at the gene ends were 6 bases for V and 5 bases for J; bases not matched to a gene: 0. This CDR3 is built from 12 residues. In germline, CDR1 is ENHRY, CDR2 SYGVKD. The CDR3 region is CAIRGQGDEQYF. DNA for the CDR3: TGTGCCATCAGGGGACAGGGGGACGAGCAGTACTTC.

This clonotype was detected only a few times. This rearrangement joins TRBV7-9 to TRBJ2-7; 7 positions match TRBD1. Germline values: CDR1 SEHNR, CDR2 FQNEAQ (reference sequence). The CDR3 has 14 amino acids. The trim removed 1 base at V and 5 bases at J, leaving 5 bases unmatched. CDR3 bases: TGTGCCAGCAGCTTAGAAACAGGGGTACACGAGCAGTACTTC. Residues: CASSLETGVHEQYF.

The chain is built from TRBV20-1 and TRBJ2-7; perhaps TRBD2 as D (6 bases). Germline V gives CDR1 DFQATT, CDR2 SNEGSKA (reference sequence). The CDR3 consists of 10 residues. The CDR3 loop is CGAGRNEQYF. The CDR3 nucleotides read TGCGGGGCGGGAAGGAACGAGCAGTACTTC.